This T cell receptor beta chain was identified during a study of shared T cell receptors in the human thymus. This clone was seen a single time. The CDR3 loop spans 13 amino acids. In germline, CDR1 is WNHNN, CDR2 SYGVQD (reference sequence). The ends were cut back, 2 bases at V and 10 bases at J, with 11 bases in the middle. This table comes from immunoSEQ multiplex PCR, and its TCRdb copy is limited to in-frame clones, with some not included. The sample consists of roughly 550,000 clones, around 82% of them appearing once. These data were also filed under a second study, of human thymus T cells.

The chain has TRBV10-1 and TRBJ2-2, with D perhaps matching TRBD2 (5 bases). The TCR sequence derives from a boy less than two years old with a congenital heart defect. The sample was thymocytes. For the CDR3, the DNA is TGCGCCAGCAGTGAGGTGGAGGAGGAGGAGCTGTTTTTT. Its protein is CASSEVEEEELFF.